These T cell receptor beta chains were read from a single sample in a study of shared clonotypes between healthy human individuals. Generated by immunoSEQ multiplex PCR, the TCRdb table keeps only in-frame clones and is missing some. The sample consists of 600,000 to 700,000 clones, around 73% of them appearing once. The specimen was memory CD4+ T cells sorted from blood. The receptors shown here come from a woman aged 30 to 39 in good health. Both conserved end residues are part of each CDR3. D genes are given only for firm matches. Size is stated for part of the rows, as once, few or many counts, or as a class when the clone is expanded.

clone_size j_call v_call d_call cdr3_nt cdr3_aa
few TRBJ2-7 TRBV11-2 NA TGTGCCAGCAGCTTTGGGACAACCCTCTCCTACGAGCAGTACTTC CASSFGTTLSYEQYF
NA TRBJ2-2 TRBV10-2 NA TGCGCCAGCAGTGATGTTTCGGGACGAGGAACCGGGGAGCTGTTTTTT CASSDVSGRGTGELFF
NA TRBJ2-7 TRBV28 NA TGTGCCAGCAGTTTGTTGGTTACCGAGCAGTACTTC CASSLLVTEQYF
NA TRBJ1-2 TRBV28 TRBD1 TGTGCCAGCACCGCCGGACAGGGCTATGGCTACACCTTC CASTAGQGYGYTF
NA TRBJ2-1 TRBV6-6 NA TGTGCCAGCAGCAGACGGTACAATGAGCAGTTCTTC CASSRRYNEQFF
NA TRBJ1-3 TRBV21-1 NA TGTGCCAGCAGCAAACTAACAACTGGAAACACCATATATTTT CASSKLTTGNTIYF
many TRBJ2-1 TRBV6-6 TRBD1 TGTGCCAGCAGTCCCCCGGGGACAGGGAATGAGCAGTTCTTC CASSPPGTGNEQFF
NA TRBJ1-1 TRBV7-2 NA TGTGCCAGCAGCTTAACGGCCACGGGGTCCCCGAACACTGAAGCTTTCTTT CASSLTATGSPNTEAFF
NA TRBJ2-5 TRBV7-6 NA TGTGCCAGCAGCTTAGTAAGGGGAGAGACCCAGTACTTC CASSLVRGETQYF
NA TRBJ2-2 TRBV27 TRBD2 TGTGCCACCAAGCCGGGACTAAGTGTCCACACCGGGGAGCTGTTTTTT CATKPGLSVHTGELFF
few TRBJ2-7 TRBV18 NA TGTGCCAGCTCACCCTCCGGACAGAACTACGAGCAGTACTTC CASSPSGQNYEQYF
NA TRBJ1-2 TRBV28 NA TGTGCCAGCAGAGAGGGGTCCCAGAGCCCTGGCTACACCTTC CASREGSQSPGYTF
NA TRBJ2-1 TRBV4-2 TRBD2 TGTGCCAGCAGCCAAGATAGTACTAGCGGGAGTAGCTCCTACAATGAGCAGTTCTTC CASSQDSTSGSSSYNEQFF
NA TRBJ2-2 TRBV7-3 TRBD1 TGTGCCAGCAGCCGACAGGGAACCGGGGAGCTGTTTTTT CASSRQGTGELFF
NA TRBJ1-5 TRBV19 TRBD1 TGTGCCAGTAGTATTGGACAGGGGGTGGGTCAGCCCCAGCATTTT CASSIGQGVGQPQHF
NA TRBJ2-1 TRBV5-1 TRBD2 TGCGCCAGCAGCTTGATTAGCGGGAGTGAAAATGAGCAGTTCTTC CASSLISGSENEQFF
NA TRBJ2-5 TRBV14 NA TGTGCCAGCAGCCCCCCGGCGGGGGCGAGACAAGAGACCCAGTACTTC CASSPPAGARQETQYF